A selection of T cell receptor beta chains follows, all from one sample in a study of radiation and T cells in renal cell carcinoma. Only in-frame clones appear in the TCRdb table, and some are missing; sequencing was by immunoSEQ multiplex PCR. The sample holds 140,000 or so clones; less than 90% are singletons and the top ten take less than 20%. Sequencing was performed on blood, taken from a patient whose treatment included radiotherapy and nephrectomy. Receptor source: a woman between 50 and 59 years old with renal cell carcinoma. Each CDR3 is given with its conserved first and last residue. The order of the fields is J gene, V gene, D gene, clone size, CDR3 DNA, CDR3 protein. The D gene is left open where the match is weak. Size tells how often a clone was seen (once, few, many) or the class of an expanded clone, and some rows leave it out.

TRBJ2-3 TRBV14 TRBD2 once TGTGCCAGCAGCCCCTCGGCTAGCGGGGGACCAGATACGCAGTATTTT CASSPSASGGPDTQYF
TRBJ2-7 TRBV9 . once TGTGCCAGCAGCAAAACACTGGGGGGACCCTACGAGCAGTACTTC CASSKTLGGPYEQYF
TRBJ1-1 TRBV6-4 . . TGTGCCAGCAGGGCCTTACACAACACTGAAGCTTTCTTT CASRALHNTEAFF
TRBJ2-7 TRBV19 . . TGTGCCAGTAGTGATGGGACGGCCAGCTCCTACGAGCAGTACTTC CASSDGTASSYEQYF
TRBJ1-2 TRBV9 . . TGTGCCAGCAGCGTGAGTCCGGCGGGCCCTAACTATGGCTACACCTTC CASSVSPAGPNYGYTF
TRBJ2-2 TRBV27 . . TGTGCCAGCAGTTTAGGCACCAACGGGGAGCTGTTTTTT CASSLGTNGELFF
TRBJ1-1 TRBV9 . . TGTGCCAGCAGCGTAGGGACAATCAGAGACACTGAAGCTTTCTTT CASSVGTIRDTEAFF
TRBJ1-1 TRBV19 TRBD1 . TGTGCCAGCTTCCCGGGACAGGGATGGGGGACTGAAGCTTTCTTT CASFPGQGWGTEAFF
TRBJ2-7 TRBV7-2 TRBD1 . TGTGCCAGCAGCCCCGGGACAGGGCGCGTCTACGAGCAGTACTTC CASSPGTGRVYEQYF
TRBJ2-7 TRBV18 . once TGTGCCAGCTCACCAGGCCGTTACTACGAGCAGTACTTC CASSPGRYYEQYF
TRBJ2-2 TRBV4-1 . . TGCGCCATCTCGATAGGGGGTGGCGGGGAGCTGTTTTTT CAISIGGGGELFF
TRBJ2-5 TRBV7-9 . . TGTGCCATCTTGGAGATCCTCCAAGAGACCCAGTACTTC CAILEILQETQYF
TRBJ1-1 TRBV19 TRBD1 . TGTGCCAGTGAGGACAGGGAAAATACTGAAGCTTTCTTT CASEDRENTEAFF
TRBJ2-5 TRBV7-2 . . TGTGCCAGCAGCTTAGGAGCCCCAGGACAGACCTTGGGAGAGACCCAGTACTTC CASSLGAPGQTLGETQYF
TRBJ2-1 TRBV25-1 . . TGTGCCAGCAGTGAATACGCCATCAATGAGCAGTTCTTC CASSEYAINEQFF
TRBJ2-7 TRBV21-1 . . TGTGCCAGCAAAACGAGGAAGTACTCCTACGAGCAGTACTTC CASKTRKYSYEQYF
TRBJ1-2 TRBV11-3 . . TGTGCCAGCAGCTTAGAAGTCCGGGGCCTCTATGGCTACACCTTC CASSLEVRGLYGYTF
TRBJ2-2 TRBV7-2 TRBD2 . TGTGCCACATCTCAGCGGGGAGGGGTTTTTGGCGGGGAGCTGTTTTTT CATSQRGGVFGGELFF
TRBJ2-7 TRBV28 TRBD1 . TGTGCCAGTGGGTCGACAGGGCCCTACGAGCAGTACTTC CASGSTGPYEQYF
TRBJ1-2 TRBV7-9 . . TGTGCCAGCAGCCCGGCGGAGTCCGTTAACTATGGCTACACCTTC CASSPAESVNYGYTF
TRBJ2-1 TRBV9 . few TGTGCCAGCAGCGTAGACCCGGAGAATGAGCAGTTCTTC CASSVDPENEQFF
TRBJ2-2 TRBV27 . . TGTGCCAGCATCGGGGTCACCGGGGAGCTGTTTTTT CASIGVTGELFF
TRBJ1-1 TRBV29-1 . . TGCAGCGTTGAGTCCAGGGGGAACACTGAAGCTTTCTTT CSVESRGNTEAFF
TRBJ2-3 TRBV29-1 . . TGCAGCGTCCGGGACGGAAGAGACACAGATACGCAGTATTTT CSVRDGRDTDTQYF
TRBJ1-5 TRBV6-5 TRBD1 . TGTGCCAGCAAACCAGGGGGCGAGCCCCAGCATTTT CASKPGGEPQHF
TRBJ1-2 TRBV9 . . TGTGCCAGCAGTATATCGGAGGGACCGAACTATGGCTACACCTTC CASSISEGPNYGYTF
TRBJ1-1 TRBV16 . . TGTGCCAGCAGCCAATATCAAGGAACTGAAGCTTTCTTT CASSQYQGTEAFF
TRBJ2-3 TRBV7-2 . . TGTGCCAGCAGCCGCGGGGAGTTCACAGATACGCAGTATTTT CASSRGEFTDTQYF
TRBJ2-1 TRBV27 . . TGTGCCAGCAGTTTTGGCGGGGGCTACTACAATGAGCAGTTCTTC CASSFGGGYYNEQFF
TRBJ1-1 TRBV19 TRBD1 few TGTGCCAGTAGCCGAGGGACAGGGGGTGACACTGAAGCTTTCTTT CASSRGTGGDTEAFF
TRBJ2-7 TRBV5-1 . . TGCGCCAGCAGCTTGGTGGGGGGCTTCGCCGGCGAGCAGTACTTC CASSLVGGFAGEQYF
TRBJ1-1 TRBV7-8 . few TGTGCCAGCAGCTGGGGACAGAACACTGAAGCTTTCTTT CASSWGQNTEAFF
TRBJ2-2 TRBV27 . . TGTGCCAGCAGTTTTGAGGGGAACCTGGCCGGGGAGCTGTTTTTT CASSFEGNLAGELFF
TRBJ1-1 TRBV6-5 . . TGTGCCATCAGTGACACACGGAGGGGCACTGAAGCTTTCTTT CAISDTRRGTEAFF
TRBJ2-6 TRBV6-1 . . TGTGCCATGGATACAGGGTCTGGGGCCAACGTCCTGACTTTC CAMDTGSGANVLTF
TRBJ1-2 TRBV30 . once TGTGCCTTACCCCTAGGGGACGGCTATGGCTACACCTTC CALPLGDGYGYTF
TRBJ1-1 TRBV28 . . TGTGCCAGCAGTACATGGGGTGGCACCGCGAACACTGAAGCTTTCTTT CASSTWGGTANTEAFF
TRBJ1-2 TRBV5-8 . once TGTGCCAGCAGCTTGGCCCCGAGTATTGGCTATGGCTACACCTTC CASSLAPSIGYGYTF
TRBJ1-1 TRBV6-1 . few TGTGCCAGCAGTGAAACGGGGAGAGGTACTGAAGCTTTCTTT CASSETGRGTEAFF
TRBJ1-1 TRBV19 . . TGTGCCAGTAGTATAACAGGGATGGCGCCTGAAGCTTTCTTT CASSITGMAPEAFF
TRBJ2-2 TRBV15 TRBD1 . TGTGCCACCAGCAGAAAGGACAGGGGAAACGGGGAGCTGTTTTTT CATSRKDRGNGELFF
TRBJ1-5 TRBV30 . few TGTGCCTGGAGTGTCCCCAATCAGCCCCAGCATTTT CAWSVPNQPQHF
TRBJ2-7 TRBV28 TRBD2 . TGTGCCAGCAGTGCGCCGGGACTAGCGGGAGGTTCCTACGAGCAGTACTTC CASSAPGLAGGSYEQYF
TRBJ1-2 TRBV6-5 . . TGTGCCAGCACCAAAGTGGGGGGCGCGGGAGGCTACACCTTC CASTKVGGAGGYTF
TRBJ1-6 TRBV5-4 TRBD1 . TGTGCCAGCAGCTTGGGGGCAGGGGGTAATTCACCCCTCCACTTT CASSLGAGGNSPLHF
TRBJ2-7 TRBV6-5 . . TGTGCCAGCAGCCTCCTAGCAGGGGGGGACGAGCAGTACTTC CASSLLAGGDEQYF
TRBJ1-5 TRBV30 . . TGTGCCTGGAGTGTTCTTGGTCAGCCCCAGCATTTT CAWSVLGQPQHF
TRBJ1-5 TRBV7-8 . once TGTGCCAGCAGCCCGTTCCCGGGGTTCCGCAGCGATCAGCCCCAGCATTTT CASSPFPGFRSDQPQHF
TRBJ1-5 TRBV28 . . TGTGCCAGCAGTTTACTCCACAAGGAGGATGCGCCCCAGCATTTT CASSLLHKEDAPQHF
TRBJ1-2 TRBV1 . . TGCACCAGCAGCCAGGAGATGGTTGGGGTCTCTCATTGTTATAACTATGGCTACACCTTC CTSSQEMVGVSHCYNYGYTF
TRBJ2-2 TRBV5-5 TRBD1 . TGTGCCAGCAGCCAGGGTCTGACAGGGGGCGGCGACACCGGGGAGCTGTTTTTT CASSQGLTGGGDTGELFF
TRBJ2-3 TRBV5-1 TRBD1 . TGCGCCAGCAGCGGAATTGGGACAGGGGTCACAGATACGCAGTATTTT CASSGIGTGVTDTQYF
TRBJ2-2 TRBV4-3 . . TGCGCCAGCAGCCAAGATCTCGGGAGTAGCACCGGGGAGCTGTTTTTT CASSQDLGSSTGELFF
TRBJ1-6 TRBV5-6 . few TGTGCCAGCAGCTCAGGGCCTGGATGGAATTCACCCCTCCACTTT CASSSGPGWNSPLHF
TRBJ2-2 TRBV2 TRBD1 . TGTGCCAGCAGGGGACAGACGAACACCGGGGAGCTGTTTTTT CASRGQTNTGELFF